This T cell receptor beta chain was identified in a study of cytomegalovirus exposure and HLA in healthy donors. Overall study results and limits: The study recorded over 150 TCR beta chains that were cytomegalovirus-associated. According to a later analysis, most TCR beta chains associated with CMV appeared HLA-restricted. TCR beta sequences reportedly predicted most subjects' HLA-A and HLA-B alleles accurately. For TCR beta chains, V- and J-gene trimming was later linked to a missense DCLRE1C variant.

Comments on this clone: The antigen remains undetermined.

The PCR contained 60 Vbeta and 13 Jbeta primers. Sequenced by immunoSEQ multiplex PCR; TCRdb stores in-frame clones only, minus some. The data show about 200,000 clones, with under 80% seen just once and approximately 0.22% held by the top ten. The germline V and J ends were trimmed by 2 bases and 0 bases, with 10 bases remaining between them. The CDR3 has 15 amino acids. In germline, CDR1 is MDHEN, CDR2 SYDVKM. This sequence originates from a girl aged 2-9 years in good health and CMV-seronegative. The gene calls are TRBV28 and TRBJ1-1; the D gene is possibly TRBD1 (5 bases). Sequences were obtained from PBMCs. The CDR3 here is CASSLGVGVNTEAFF. As DNA, the CDR3 is TGTGCCAGCAGTTTAGGTGTAGGGGTGAACACTGAAGCTTTCTTT.